This TCR beta chain was profiled in a study of T cells after yellow fever vaccination. The CDR3 sequence is 16 residues long. CDR1 is MGHDK and CDR2 is SYGVNS in the germline V gene. V lost 0 bases to trimming and J lost 4 bases, with 12 bases between them. TCRdb itself ran the 5' RACE reads through MiXCR, one entry per CDR3 protein. Counted here are around 250,000 distinct CDR3 sequences, around 4.9% occurring once; the ten biggest clones make up 2.5% to 4%. On this clonotype: The antigen is undetermined.

Study results and limitations: A small proportion of clonotypes was detected in both the CD4 and CD8 compartments. Primary-vaccination clones mostly resurfaced post-booster (about 96% CD4, more than 85% CD8). FACS-sorted repertoires could contain abundant clonotypes contaminating from the bulk population. It was a weaker secondary response, yet one that peaked faster, at day 5 versus 15.

V and J are TRBV25-1 and TRBJ2-2; D tentatively fits TRBD1 or TRBD2 (5 bases each). This clonotype was sampled from a young man who received the YFV17D yellow fever vaccine. The input for sequencing was CD4+ T cells sorted from PBMCs, taken on the day of the yellow fever booster vaccination. The CDR3 DNA reads TGTGCCAGCAGTGAATATAGGGGTGAGGGCACCGGGGAGCTGTTTTTT. Translating it yields CASSEYRGEGTGELFF.